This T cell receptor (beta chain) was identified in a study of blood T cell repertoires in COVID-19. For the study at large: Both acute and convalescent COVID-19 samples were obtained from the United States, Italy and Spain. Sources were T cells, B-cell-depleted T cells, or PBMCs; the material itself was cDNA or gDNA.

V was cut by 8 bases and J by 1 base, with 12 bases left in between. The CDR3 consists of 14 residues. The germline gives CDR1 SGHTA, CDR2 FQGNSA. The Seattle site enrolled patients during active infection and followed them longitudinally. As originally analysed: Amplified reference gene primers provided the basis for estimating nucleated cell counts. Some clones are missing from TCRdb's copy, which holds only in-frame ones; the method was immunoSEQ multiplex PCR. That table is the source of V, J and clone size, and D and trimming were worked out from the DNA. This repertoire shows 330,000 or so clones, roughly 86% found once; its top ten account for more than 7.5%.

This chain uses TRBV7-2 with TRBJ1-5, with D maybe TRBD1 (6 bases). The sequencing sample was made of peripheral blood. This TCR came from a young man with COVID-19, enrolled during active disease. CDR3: CASHGGWSNQPQHF. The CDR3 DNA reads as TGTGCCAGCCATGGGGGCTGGAGCAATCAGCCCCAGCATTTT. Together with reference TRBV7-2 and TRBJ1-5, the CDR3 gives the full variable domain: GAGVSQSPSNKVTEKGKDVELRCDPISGHTALYWYRQSLGQGLEFLIYFQGNSAPDKSGLPSDRFSAERTGGSVSTLTIQRTQQEDSAVYLCASHGGWSNQPQHFGDGTRLSIL.